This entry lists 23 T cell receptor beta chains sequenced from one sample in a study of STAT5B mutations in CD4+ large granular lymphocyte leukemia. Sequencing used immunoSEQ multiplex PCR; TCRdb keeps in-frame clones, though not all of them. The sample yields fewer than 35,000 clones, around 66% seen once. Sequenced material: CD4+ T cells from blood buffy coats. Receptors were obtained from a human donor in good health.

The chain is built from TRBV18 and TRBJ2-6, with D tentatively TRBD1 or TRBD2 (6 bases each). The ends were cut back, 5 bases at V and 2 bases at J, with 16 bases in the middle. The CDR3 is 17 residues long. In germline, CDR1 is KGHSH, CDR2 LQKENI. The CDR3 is CASSEIPGGAGANVLTF. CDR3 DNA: TGTGCCAGCTCAGAAATACCCGGGGGCGCTGGGGCCAACGTCCTGACTTTC.

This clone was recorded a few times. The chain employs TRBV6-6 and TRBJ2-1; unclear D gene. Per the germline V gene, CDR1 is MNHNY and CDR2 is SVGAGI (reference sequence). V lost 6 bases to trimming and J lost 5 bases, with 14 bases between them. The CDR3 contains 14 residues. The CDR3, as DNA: TGTGCCAGCAGGGTTGGCGGCCCGGACAATGAGCAGTTCTTC. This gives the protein CASRVGGPDNEQFF.

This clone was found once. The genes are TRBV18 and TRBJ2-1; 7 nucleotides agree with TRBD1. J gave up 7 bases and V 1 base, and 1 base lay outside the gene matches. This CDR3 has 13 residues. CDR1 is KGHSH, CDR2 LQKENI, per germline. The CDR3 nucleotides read TGTGCCAGCTCACCACAGGGGGCAAATGAGCAGTTCTTC. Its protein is CASSPQGANEQFF.

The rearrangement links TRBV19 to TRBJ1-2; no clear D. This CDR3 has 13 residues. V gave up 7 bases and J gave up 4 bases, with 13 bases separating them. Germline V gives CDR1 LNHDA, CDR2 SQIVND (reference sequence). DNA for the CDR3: TGTGCCAGTACCCTCGACCTGGGCTATGGCTACACCTTC. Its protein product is CASTLDLGYGYTF.

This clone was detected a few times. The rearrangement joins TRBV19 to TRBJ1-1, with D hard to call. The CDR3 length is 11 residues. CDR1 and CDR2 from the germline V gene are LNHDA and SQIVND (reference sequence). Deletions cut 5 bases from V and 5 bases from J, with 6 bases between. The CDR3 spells CASSLRTEAFF. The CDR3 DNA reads TGTGCCAGTAGTCTAAGGACTGAAGCTTTCTTT.

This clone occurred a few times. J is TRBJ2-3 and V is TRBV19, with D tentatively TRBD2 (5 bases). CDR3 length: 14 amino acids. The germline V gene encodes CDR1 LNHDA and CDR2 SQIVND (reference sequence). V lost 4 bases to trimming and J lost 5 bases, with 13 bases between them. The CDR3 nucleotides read TGTGCCAGTAGTAAGGGTAGCGTAATAGATACGCAGTATTTT. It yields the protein CASSKGSVIDTQYF. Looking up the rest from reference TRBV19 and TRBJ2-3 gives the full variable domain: DGGITQSPKYLFRKEGQNVTLSCEQNLNHDAMYWYRQDPGQGLRLIYYSQIVNDFQKGDIAEGYSVSREKKESFPLTVTSAQKNPTAFYLCASSKGSVIDTQYFGPGTRLTVL.

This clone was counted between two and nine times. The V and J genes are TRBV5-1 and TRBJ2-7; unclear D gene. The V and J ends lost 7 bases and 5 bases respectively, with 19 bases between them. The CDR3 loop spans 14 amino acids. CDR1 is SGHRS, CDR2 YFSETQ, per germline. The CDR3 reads CASRVATLRNEQYF. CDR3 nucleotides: TGCGCCAGCCGAGTAGCCACCCTCAGGAACGAGCAGTACTTC.

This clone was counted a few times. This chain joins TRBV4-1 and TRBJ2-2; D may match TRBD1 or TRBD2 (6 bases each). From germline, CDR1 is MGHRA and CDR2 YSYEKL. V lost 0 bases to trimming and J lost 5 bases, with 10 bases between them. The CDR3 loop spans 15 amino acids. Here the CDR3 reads CASSQDWRGTGELFF. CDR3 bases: TGCGCCAGCAGCCAAGATTGGAGGGGGACCGGGGAGCTGTTTTTT.

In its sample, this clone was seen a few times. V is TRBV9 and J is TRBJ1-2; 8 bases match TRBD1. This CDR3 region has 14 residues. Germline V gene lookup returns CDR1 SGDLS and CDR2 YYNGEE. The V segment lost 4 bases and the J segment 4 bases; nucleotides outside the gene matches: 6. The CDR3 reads CASSPNDRGYGYTF. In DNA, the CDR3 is TGTGCCAGCAGCCCAAACGACAGGGGCTATGGCTACACCTTC. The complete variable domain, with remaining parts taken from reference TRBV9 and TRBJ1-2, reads DSGVTQTPKHLITATGQRVTLRCSPRSGDLSVYWYQQSLDQGLQFLIQYYNGEERAKGNILERFSAQQFPDLHSELNLSSLELGDSALYFCASSPNDRGYGYTFGSGTRLTVV.

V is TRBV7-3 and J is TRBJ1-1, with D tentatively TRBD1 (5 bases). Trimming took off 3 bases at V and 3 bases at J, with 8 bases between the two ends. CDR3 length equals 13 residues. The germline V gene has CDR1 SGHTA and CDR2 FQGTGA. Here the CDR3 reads CASSFLTDTEAFF. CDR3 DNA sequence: TGTGCCAGCAGCTTTCTGACAGACACTGAAGCTTTCTTT.

CDR3 in DNA: TGTGCCAGCAGCTCTCAGATTAAGAACACTGAAGCTTTCTTT. Encoded protein: CASSSQIKNTEAFF. The rearrangement links TRBV11-2 to TRBJ1-1; D ambiguous. The CDR3 is 14 amino acids. Per germline, CDR1 SGHAT and CDR2 FQNNGV. Trimming pared 4 bases from V and 1 base from J, leaving 10 bases between. Together with reference TRBV11-2 and TRBJ1-1, the CDR3 gives the full variable domain: EAGVAQSPRYKIIEKRQSVAFWCNPISGHATLYWYQQILGQGPKLLIQFQNNGVVDDSQLPKDRFSAERLKGVDSTLKIQPAKLEDSAVYLCASSSQIKNTEAFFGQGTRLTVV.

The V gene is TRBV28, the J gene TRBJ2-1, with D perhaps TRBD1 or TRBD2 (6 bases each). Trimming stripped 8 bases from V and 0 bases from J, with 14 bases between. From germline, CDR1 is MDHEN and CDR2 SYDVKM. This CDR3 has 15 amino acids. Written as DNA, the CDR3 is TGTGCCAGCCGGATTGGAGGGGGCTCCTACAATGAGCAGTTCTTC. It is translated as CASRIGGGSYNEQFF.

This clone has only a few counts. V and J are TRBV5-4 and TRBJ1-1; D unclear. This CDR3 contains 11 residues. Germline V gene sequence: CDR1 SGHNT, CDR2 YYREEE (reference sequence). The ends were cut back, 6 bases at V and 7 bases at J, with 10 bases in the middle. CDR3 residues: CASTSLGEAFF. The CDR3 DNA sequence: TGTGCCAGCACCTCATTGGGTGAAGCTTTCTTT.

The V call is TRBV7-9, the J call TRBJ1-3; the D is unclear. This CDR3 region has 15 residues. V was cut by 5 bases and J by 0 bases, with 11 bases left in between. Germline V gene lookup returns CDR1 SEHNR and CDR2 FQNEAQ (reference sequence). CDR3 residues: CASSPDGSSGNTIYF. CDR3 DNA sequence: TGTGCCAGCAGCCCCGACGGAAGCTCTGGAAACACCATATATTTT.

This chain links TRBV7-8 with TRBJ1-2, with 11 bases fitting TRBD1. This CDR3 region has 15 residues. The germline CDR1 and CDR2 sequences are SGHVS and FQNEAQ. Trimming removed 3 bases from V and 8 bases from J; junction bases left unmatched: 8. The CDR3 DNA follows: TGTGCCAGCAGCTTCGGGACAGGGGGAAAGGGAGGCTACACCTTC. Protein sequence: CASSFGTGGKGGYTF.

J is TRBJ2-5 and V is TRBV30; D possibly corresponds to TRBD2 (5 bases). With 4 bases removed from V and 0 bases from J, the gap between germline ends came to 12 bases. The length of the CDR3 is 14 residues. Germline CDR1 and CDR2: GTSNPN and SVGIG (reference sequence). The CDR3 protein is CAWTLLGDQETQYF. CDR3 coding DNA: TGTGCCTGGACCCTACTAGGTGACCAAGAGACCCAGTACTTC.

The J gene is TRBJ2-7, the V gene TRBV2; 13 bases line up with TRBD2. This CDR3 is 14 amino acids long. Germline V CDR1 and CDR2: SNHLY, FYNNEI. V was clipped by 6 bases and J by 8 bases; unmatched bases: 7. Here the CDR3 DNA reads TGTGCCAGCAGGCCGGGACTAGCGGGGAGTAAGCAGTACTTC. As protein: CASRPGLAGSKQYF.

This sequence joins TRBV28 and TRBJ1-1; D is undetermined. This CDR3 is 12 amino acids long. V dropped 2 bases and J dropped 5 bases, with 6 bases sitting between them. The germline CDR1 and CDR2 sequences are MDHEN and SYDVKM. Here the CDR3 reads CASSLPGTEAFF. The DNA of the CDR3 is TGTGCCAGCAGTTTACCAGGAACTGAAGCTTTCTTT.

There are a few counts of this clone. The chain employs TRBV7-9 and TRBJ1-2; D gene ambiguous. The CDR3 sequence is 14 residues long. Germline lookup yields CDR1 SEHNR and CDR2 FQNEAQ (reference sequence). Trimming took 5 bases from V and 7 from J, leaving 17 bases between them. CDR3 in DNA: TGTGCCAGCAGCGAACCGGGCGGCTGGGCTGGCTACACCTTC. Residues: CASSEPGGWAGYTF.

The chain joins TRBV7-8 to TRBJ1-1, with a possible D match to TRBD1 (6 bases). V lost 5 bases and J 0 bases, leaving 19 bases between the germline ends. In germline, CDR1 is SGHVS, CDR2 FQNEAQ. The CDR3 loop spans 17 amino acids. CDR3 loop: CASSAERGTVMNTEAFF. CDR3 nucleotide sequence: TGTGCCAGCAGCGCGGAAAGGGGGACGGTCATGAACACTGAAGCTTTCTTT.

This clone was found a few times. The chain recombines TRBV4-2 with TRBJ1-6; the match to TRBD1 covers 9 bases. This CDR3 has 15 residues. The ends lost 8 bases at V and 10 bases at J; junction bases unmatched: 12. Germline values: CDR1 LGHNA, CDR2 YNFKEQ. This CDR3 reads CASGQMGTGSSPLHF. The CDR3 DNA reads TGTGCCAGCGGACAAATGGGGACAGGGTCGTCACCCCTCCACTTT.

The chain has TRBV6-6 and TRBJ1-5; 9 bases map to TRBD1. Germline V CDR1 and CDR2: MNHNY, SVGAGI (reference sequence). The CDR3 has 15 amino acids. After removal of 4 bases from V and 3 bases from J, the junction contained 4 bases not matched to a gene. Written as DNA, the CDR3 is TGTGCCAGCAGTTCGGACAGGGGAAACAATCAGCCCCAGCATTTT. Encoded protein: CASSSDRGNNQPQHF.

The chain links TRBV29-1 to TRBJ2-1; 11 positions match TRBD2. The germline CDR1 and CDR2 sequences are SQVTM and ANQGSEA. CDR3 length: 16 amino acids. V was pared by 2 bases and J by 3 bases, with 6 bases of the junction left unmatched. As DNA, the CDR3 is TGCAGCGTTGAACTGGTAGCGGGGGGGATCTACAATGAGCAGTTCTTC. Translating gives CSVELVAGGIYNEQFF.